What follows is one TCR beta chain and its context. These data originate in a study of identical twins. Each CDR3 protein is one row after TCRdb ran MiXCR on the 5' RACE reads. The sample lists roughly 250,000 distinct CDR3 sequences; roughly an eighth were seen once. The CDR3 contains 16 residues. Trimming at V came to 6 bases and at J to 2 bases, leaving 10 bases not matched to a gene. The germline CDR1 and CDR2 sequences are MNHNS and SASEGT. The specimen was memory (CD45RO+) T cells sorted from blood. The sequence was obtained from a woman younger than 35 in good health. The chain recombines TRBV6-1 with TRBJ2-5; TRBD1 agrees at 9 bases. CDR3 region: CASRDPGQGGQETQYF. The CDR3 bases are TGTGCCAGCAGAGATCCGGGACAGGGTGGGCAAGAGACCCAGTACTTC.